The entry below describes one TCR beta chain. What it binds is unknown. The data were taken from a study of graft-versus-host responses after intestinal transplantation. Germline CDR1 and CDR2: SGHVS and FQNEAQ. CDR3 size: 14 residues. V lost 2 bases and J lost 3, with 11 bases in between. The protocol was immunoSEQ multiplex PCR, while the TCRdb copy is restricted to in-frame clones and leaves out a portion. The table has more than 85,000 clones, just under 95% seen once. J is TRBJ2-7 and V is TRBV7-8, with D perhaps TRBD2 (6 bases). Sample: unstimulated CD8+ T cells sorted from spleen or lymph node cells, taken before transplant. This sequence was found in a human donor who was the organ donor for an intestinal transplant. The CDR3 nucleotides read TGTGCCAGCAGCTTATCTTCCGGGGGCTACGAGCAGTACTTC. Protein sequence: CASSLSSGGYEQYF.